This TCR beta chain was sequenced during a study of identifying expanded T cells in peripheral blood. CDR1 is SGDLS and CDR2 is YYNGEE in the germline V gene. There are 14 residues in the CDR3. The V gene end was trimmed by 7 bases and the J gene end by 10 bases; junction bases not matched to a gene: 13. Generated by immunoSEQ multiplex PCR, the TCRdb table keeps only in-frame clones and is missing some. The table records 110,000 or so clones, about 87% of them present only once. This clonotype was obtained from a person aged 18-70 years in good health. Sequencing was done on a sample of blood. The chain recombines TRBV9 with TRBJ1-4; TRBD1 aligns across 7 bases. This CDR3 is CASGREGGAGKLFF. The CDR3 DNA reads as TGTGCCAGCGGGAGGGAAGGGGGCGCAGGAAAACTGTTTTTT.